A selection of T cell receptor beta chains follows, all from one sample in a study of blood T cell repertoires in COVID-19. This table comes from immunoSEQ multiplex PCR, and its TCRdb copy is limited to in-frame clones, with some not included. The data contain under 25,000 clones, approximately 90% of them singletons. The sample was peripheral blood. The receptors shown here come from a woman older than 75 with acute or convalescent COVID-19. Both conserved end residues are trimmed from each CDR3. Fields, in order: V gene, CDR3 protein.

TRBV29-1 | SVVKKQGSFASTDTQY
TRBV9 | ASSVGHGTEAF
TRBV7-9 | ASSFLAGGGYEQF
TRBV3-1/TRBV3-2 | ASSPRRGENTEAF
TRBV3-1/TRBV3-2 | ASSQLGTSGNEQF
TRBV5-4 | ASSLAGKETQY
TRBV7-2 | ASTGGRGQGAGEKLF
TRBV12-3/TRBV12-4 | ASSYRENTEAF
TRBV10-3 | ATSGTGGTEAF
TRBV27 | ASSPSGQGPSYEQY
TRBV7-8 | ASSSAGLLAKNIQY
TRBV5-1 | ASSLDLETQY
TRBV18 | ASSRQPPNLAGGINEQF
TRBV14 | ASSPRGYTQY
TRBV5-1 | ASSLGTVISPGELF
TRBV11-2 | ASRQGALETQY
TRBV5-6 | ASSLGTGEQF
TRBV4-3 | ASSQRTVNTEAF
TRBV14 | ASSQVLVPPYEQY
TRBV5-1 | ASRSTRNTGELF
TRBV6-2/TRBV6-3 | ASSSRFKGQGNYGYT
TRBV30 | AWSVDGSYGYT
TRBV5-6 | ASSSPGSSGANVLT
TRBV18 | ASSPDLLTFNYGYT
TRBV29-1 | SVPTPPSYNEQF
TRBV14 | ASTPLSGRGGSVDTQY
TRBV4-2 | ASQPNLQASVEKLF
TRBV5-8 | ASSPGLLTNEKLF
TRBV30 | AWSLAGVGSWWQF
TRBV5-1 | ASSLRQGRAGELF
TRBV27 | ASSPTVARRDQY
TRBV19 | ASQLAEASGANVLT
TRBV5-1 | ASSLTALPTFPTSRTYEQY
TRBV5-4 | ASSIGQRNTEAF
TRBV7-2 | ASSLEGGAGPYNEQF
TRBV7-9 | ASSYYSGSPADTQY
TRBV11-2 | ASSPTGPNQPQH
TRBV29-1 | SGSQGDNGYT
TRBV6-2/TRBV6-3 | ASSYSKGSPYGYT
TRBV6-5 | ASAGGRGTEAF
TRBV30 | ACQGFLSPLH
TRBV18 | ASSPETTSTDTQY
TRBV7-8 | ASSLGTGGNQPQH
TRBV5-1 | ASSSNQGQGTYEQY
TRBV19 | ASSPGQAYEQY